One and the same sample provided the 4 T cell receptor beta chains below, sequenced in a study of technical replicates of blood from a handful of donors. Sequenced by immunoSEQ multiplex PCR; TCRdb stores in-frame clones only, minus some. The sample has approximately 75,000 clones, around 97% seen once. The sample comprised T cells isolated from PBMCs. These receptors all come from a human donor in good health.

A single count supports this clone. The chain is built from TRBV4-1 and TRBJ2-5, with TRBD2 matching 8 bases. V lost 0 bases and J lost 1; bases outside the gene matches: 13. CDR1 MGHRA and CDR2 YSYEKL come from the germline V gene. There are 19 residues in the CDR3. The CDR3 sequence is CASSQDKSVGLALQETQYF. The CDR3 nucleotides read TGCGCCAGCAGCCAAGATAAGTCCGTAGGACTAGCCCTCCAAGAGACCCAGTACTTC.

The chain uses TRBV4-1 and TRBJ2-1; D is perhaps TRBD2 (6 bases). V was cut by 1 base and J by 7 bases, with 8 bases left in between. From germline, CDR1 is MGHRA and CDR2 YSYEKL. The CDR3 is 13 residues long. CDR3 coding DNA: TGCGCCAGCAGCCAAGTTGGGGGGAATGAGCAGTTCTTC. This sequence encodes CASSQVGGNEQFF.

The rearrangement joins TRBV5-4 to TRBJ2-7; TRBD1 is a possible D gene (6 bases). V was cut by 4 bases and J by 6 bases, with 14 bases left in between. The germline V gene has CDR1 SGHNT and CDR2 YYREEE (reference sequence). There are 13 residues in the CDR3. CDR3: CASSRDMALEQYF. The DNA of the CDR3 is TGTGCCAGCAGCCGGGACATGGCCCTCGAGCAGTACTTC.

V is TRBV9 and J is TRBJ2-7; TRBD2 agrees at 9 bases. V shed 3 bases, J shed 2 bases, and the junction held 6 bases outside the gene matches. Germline lookup yields CDR1 SGDLS and CDR2 YYNGEE. The CDR3 sequence is 15 residues long. DNA for the CDR3: TGTGCCAGCAGCGCCTATAGCGGGGGACCCTACGAGCAGTACTTC. As protein: CASSAYSGGPYEQYF.